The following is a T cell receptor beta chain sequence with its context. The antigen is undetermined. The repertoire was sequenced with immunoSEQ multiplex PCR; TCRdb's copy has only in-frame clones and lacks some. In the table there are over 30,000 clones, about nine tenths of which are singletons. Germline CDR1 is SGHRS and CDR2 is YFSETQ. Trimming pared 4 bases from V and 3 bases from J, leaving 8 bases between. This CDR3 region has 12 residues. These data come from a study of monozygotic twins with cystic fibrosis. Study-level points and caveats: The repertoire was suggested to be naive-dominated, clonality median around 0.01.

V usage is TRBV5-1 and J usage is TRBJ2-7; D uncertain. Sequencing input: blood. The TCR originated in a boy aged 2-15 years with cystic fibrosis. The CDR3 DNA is TGCGCCAGCAGCGAGGACCTCTACGAGCAGTACTTC. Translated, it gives CASSEDLYEQYF.